The next 8 T cell receptor beta chains were all read from a single sample in a study of T cell responses to AZD1222 COVID-19 vaccine. The assay was immunoSEQ multiplex PCR, and TCRdb's table has in-frame clones only and misses some. Of 95,000 to 150,000 clones in the sample, approximately 85% were seen once. The sample here was peripheral blood, taken on day 0 of AZD1222 vaccination. The receptors stem from an adult in good health.

V and J are TRBV5-1 and TRBJ2-3; tentative D call: TRBD2 (6 bases). Per the germline V gene, CDR1 is SGHRS and CDR2 is YFSETQ. CDR3 length equals 14 residues. V lost 0 bases and J lost 3, with 8 bases in between. The CDR3 loop reads CASSLGRGTDTQYF. CDR3 sequence (DNA): TGCGCCAGCAGCTTGGGGCGGGGAACAGATACGCAGTATTTT.

V gene TRBV3-1 (or the pseudogene TRBV3-2) combines with J gene TRBJ1-6; D unresolved. Germline V gene sequence: CDR1 LGHDT, CDR2 YNNKEL (reference sequence). V lost 2 bases, J lost 8 bases, and 7 bases lay in between. The CDR3 covers 13 residues. The CDR3: CASSQWQDSPLHF. Written as DNA, the CDR3 is TGTGCCAGCAGCCAATGGCAAGATTCACCCCTCCACTTT.

The V gene is TRBV5-1, the J gene TRBJ1-1; 8 bases are shared with TRBD1. CDR1 is SGHRS and CDR2 is YFSETQ in the germline V gene. Germline trimming cut 6 bases from V and 5 bases from J; bases unmatched to any gene: 6. The CDR3 covers 13 residues. DNA of the CDR3: TGCGCCAGCAACGGACAGGGACGGACTGAAGCTTTCTTT. Residues: CASNGQGRTEAFF.

The chain combines TRBV7-2 with TRBJ1-5; D is unresolved. CDR1 is SGHTA and CDR2 is FQGNSA in the germline V gene. This CDR3 has 15 residues. Deletions cut 1 base from V and 3 bases from J, with 10 bases between. CDR3 residues: CASSLEAGYNQPQHF. In DNA form, the CDR3 reads TGTGCCAGCAGCTTAGAGGCAGGCTACAATCAGCCCCAGCATTTT.

The CDR3 nucleotides are TGTGCCAGCAGTTTCACTTACAGGGTTATCCACGAGCAGTACTTC. Translated: CASSFTYRVIHEQYF. V is TRBV14 and J is TRBJ2-7; the D gene is possibly TRBD1 (6 bases). The V end was cut by 6 bases, the J end by 5 bases, with 20 bases between. The germline V gene encodes CDR1 SGHDN and CDR2 FVKESK. CDR3 size: 15 residues.

This chain connects TRBV11-3 to TRBJ2-5; either TRBD1 or TRBD2 may supply D (5 bases each). The CDR3 consists of 14 residues. Germline loops: CDR1 SGHNT, CDR2 YENEEA. The V end was cut by 2 bases, the J end by 3 bases, with 10 bases between. The CDR3 region has the DNA TGTGCCAGCAGCTTAAGGGACGGCAAAGAGACCCAGTACTTC. Translated, it gives CASSLRDGKETQYF.

The chain employs TRBV18 and TRBJ2-2, with 9 nucleotides matching TRBD1. The CDR3 extends over 16 amino acids. Germline V gene lookup returns CDR1 KGHSH and CDR2 LQKENI. Losses at the gene ends were 3 bases for V and 4 bases for J; bases not matched to a gene: 6. DNA for the CDR3: TGTGCCAGCTCACCCCTACGACAGGGGGTCACCGGGGAGCTGTTTTTT. Translated: CASSPLRQGVTGELFF.

This chain joins TRBV28 and TRBJ1-6; D perhaps matches TRBD1 (6 bases). CDR1 is MDHEN, CDR2 SYDVKM, per germline. V shed 10 bases and J shed 1 base, with 17 bases lying between them. This CDR3 contains 16 residues. The CDR3 is CATADSQGSYNSPLHF. The CDR3 nucleotides are TGTGCCACCGCAGACAGCCAGGGGTCCTATAATTCACCCCTCCACTTT.